This T cell receptor beta chain was retrieved from a study of shared clonotypes between healthy human individuals. Overall study results and limits: An anticipated effect of sequencing depth on clonotype sharing among donors was recognized. In having few donors, the study represented limited genetic and exposure-history diversity.

Naive-designated CD8 cells lacked CD45RO, were positively enriched for CCR7, and omitted terminally differentiated effector memory CD45RA+ cells. Some clones are missing from TCRdb's copy, which holds only in-frame ones; the method was immunoSEQ multiplex PCR. The sample holds some 1,900,000 clones, approximately 94% seen once. The CDR3 covers 15 residues. The J segment lost 4 bases and the V segment lost 2 bases, leaving 6 bases of the junction unmatched. CDR1 SGHTA and CDR2 FQGNSA come from the germline V gene. For this clone: As yet, its antigen is unknown.

The chain has TRBV7-2 and TRBJ1-2; TRBD1 matches 8 bases. The sequenced sample consisted of naive CD8+ T cells sorted from blood. The origin of this receptor is a man between 18 and 29 years old in good health. CDR3 sequence reads: CASSLSPGGLYGYTF. In nucleotides, the CDR3 is TGTGCCAGCAGCTTAAGCCCAGGGGGCCTCTATGGCTACACCTTC.